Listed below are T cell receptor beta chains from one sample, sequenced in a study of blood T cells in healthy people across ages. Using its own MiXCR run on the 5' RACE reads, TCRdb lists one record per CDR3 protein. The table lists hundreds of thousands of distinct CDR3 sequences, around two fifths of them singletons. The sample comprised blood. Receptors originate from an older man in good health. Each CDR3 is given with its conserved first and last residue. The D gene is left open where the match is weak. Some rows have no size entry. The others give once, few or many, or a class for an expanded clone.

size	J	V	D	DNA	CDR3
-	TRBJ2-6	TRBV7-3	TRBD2	TGTGCCAGCAGCACTACTAGCGGGAGGGGGTCTGGGGCCAACGTCCTGACTTTC	CASSTTSGRGSGANVLTF
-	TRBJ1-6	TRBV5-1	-	TGCGCCAGCAGCTCCGGGGAGACGGCTTCTAATTCACCCCTCCACTTT	CASSSGETASNSPLHF
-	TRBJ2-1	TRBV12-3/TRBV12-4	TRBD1	TGTGCCAGCAGTCCCGGGACAGGGGGTATTGGGTCCTACAATGAGCAGTTCTTC	CASSPGTGGIGSYNEQFF
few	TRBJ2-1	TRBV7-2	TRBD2	TGTGCCAGCAGCTCTTTGGGACTAGTGGGCTACAATGAGCAGTTCTTC	CASSSLGLVGYNEQFF
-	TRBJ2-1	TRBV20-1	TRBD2	TGCAGTGCTAGGGGACTAGCGGGAGGGACCTCCTACAATGAGCAGTTCTTC	CSARGLAGGTSYNEQFF
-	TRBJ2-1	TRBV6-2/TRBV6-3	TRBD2	TGTGCCAGCAGTTACTCCGTGGAGCGGGAGAAGGAGCAGTTCTTC	CASSYSVEREKEQFF
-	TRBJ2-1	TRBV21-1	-	TGTGCCAGCCTAAGGGTACTATACAATGAGCAGTTCTTC	CASLRVLYNEQFF
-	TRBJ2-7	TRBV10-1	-	TGCGCCAGCAGTGAGGGCCTAACCTACGAGCAGTACTTC	CASSEGLTYEQYF
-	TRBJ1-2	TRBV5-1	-	TGCGCCAGCAGCTTGCCAGGGGCGTACTATGGCTACACCTTC	CASSLPGAYYGYTF
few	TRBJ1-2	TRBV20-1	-	TGCAGTGGTCGGCAGGGGCTAAACTATGGCTACACCTTC	CSGRQGLNYGYTF
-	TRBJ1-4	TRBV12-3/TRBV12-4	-	TGTGCCAGCAGTTTTGGGGGAGTCGAAAAACTGTTTTTT	CASSFGGVEKLFF
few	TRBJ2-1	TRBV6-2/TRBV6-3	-	TGTGCCAGCAGTACCCGACGGGGGTTGTACAATGAGCAGTTCTTC	CASSTRRGLYNEQFF
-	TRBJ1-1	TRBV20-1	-	TGCAGTGCTAGAGATACGGTGTTGAGCACTGAAGCTTTCTTT	CSARDTVLSTEAFF
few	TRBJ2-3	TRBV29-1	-	TGCAGCGTTGATACGGCGGGGGCAGACACAGATACGCAGTATTTT	CSVDTAGADTDTQYF
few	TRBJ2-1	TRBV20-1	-	TGCAGTGCTAGAGATCGGACGGGGGCCCCCCGAAATGAGCAGTTCTTC	CSARDRTGAPRNEQFF
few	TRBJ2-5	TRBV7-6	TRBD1	TGTGCCAGCAGCTCTACCACCGCCGGGACAGGGGGTGAGCAGTACTTC	CASSSTTAGTGGEQYF
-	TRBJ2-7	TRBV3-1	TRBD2	TGTGCCAGCAGCCAAGAACCGGGGGGGCCAAGGGGGGCGCAGTACTTC	CASSQEPGGPRGAQYF
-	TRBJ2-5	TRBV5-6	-	TGTGCCAGCACCAACCTCTTAAGACAGGGAGGGGAGACCCAGTACTTC	CASTNLLRQGGETQYF
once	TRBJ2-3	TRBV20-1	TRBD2	TGCAGTGCTAGTTTGGCTAGCGGGAGTTCGGGTTACACAGATACGCAGTATTTT	CSASLASGSSGYTDTQYF
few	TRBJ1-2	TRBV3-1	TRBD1	TGTGCCAGCAGCCAAGGGGACAGACAATATGGCTACACCTTC	CASSQGDRQYGYTF
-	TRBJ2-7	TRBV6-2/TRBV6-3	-	TGTGCCAGCAGTTCTCGAATGGGCAGGGCTTCCTACGAGCAGTACTTC	CASSSRMGRASYEQYF
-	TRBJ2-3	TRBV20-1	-	TGCAGTGCTAGCCCCGTAGATACGCAGTATTTT	CSASPVDTQYF
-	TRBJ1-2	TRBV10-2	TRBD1	TGCGCCAGCAGTAATATAGGGGGCCGGGGCTATGGCTACACCTTC	CASSNIGGRGYGYTF
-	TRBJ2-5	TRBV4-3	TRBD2	TGCGCCAGCAGCGCGGGGGGGGCTCGAGAGACCCAGTACTTC	CASSAGGARETQYF
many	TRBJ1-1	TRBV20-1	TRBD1	TGCAGTGCTAGAGGGGACAGGGGGCGGGGAACTGAAGCTTTCTTT	CSARGDRGRGTEAFF
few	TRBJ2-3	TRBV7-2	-	TGTGCCAGCAGCTATCACCAGGGGAGCGGGGATACGCAGTATTTT	CASSYHQGSGDTQYF
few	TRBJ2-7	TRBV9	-	TGTGCCAGCAGCGTCGGCCACCAATACGAGCAGTACTTC	CASSVGHQYEQYF
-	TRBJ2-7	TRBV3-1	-	TGTGCCAGCAGCCAATTCTGGCCGGATACCTACGAGCAGTACTTC	CASSQFWPDTYEQYF
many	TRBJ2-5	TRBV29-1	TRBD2	TGCAGCGCAGGGACTAGCGGGTACCAAGAGACCCAGTACTTC	CSAGTSGYQETQYF
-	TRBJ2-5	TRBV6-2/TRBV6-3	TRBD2	TGTGCCAGCAGTCCCTCGACTAGCCTGGGGACCCAGTACTTC	CASSPSTSLGTQYF
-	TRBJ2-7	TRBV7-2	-	TGTGCCAGCAGCATCCAGCGGGCTAGCATGGGTGCCGAGCAGTACTTC	CASSIQRASMGAEQYF
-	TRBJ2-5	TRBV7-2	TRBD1	TGTGCCAGCAGCAGAGTCCACAGGGGGGCCAGTGCAGAGACCCAGTACTTC	CASSRVHRGASAETQYF
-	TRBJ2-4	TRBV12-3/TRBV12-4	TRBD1	TGTGCCAGCAGCCGACAGGGTAGATCCAAAAACATTCAGTACTTC	CASSRQGRSKNIQYF
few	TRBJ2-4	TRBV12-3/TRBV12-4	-	TGTGCCAGCAGTCCTCAGGGAGCCAAAAACATTCAGTACTTC	CASSPQGAKNIQYF
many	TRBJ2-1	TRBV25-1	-	TGTGCCAGCAGTGAGTCGGGTTCACGTGAGCAGTTCTTC	CASSESGSREQFF
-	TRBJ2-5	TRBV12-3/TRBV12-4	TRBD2	TGTGCCAGCAGTTTACGGCCTAGCGGGGTTAAAGAGACCCAGTACTTC	CASSLRPSGVKETQYF
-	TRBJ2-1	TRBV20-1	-	TGCAGTGCTTATTACCTACCAGTGGACAATGAGCAGTTCTTC	CSAYYLPVDNEQFF
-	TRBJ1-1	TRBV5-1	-	TGCGCCAGCACCCCAGCGACACCCATGAACACTGAAGCTTTCTTT	CASTPATPMNTEAFF
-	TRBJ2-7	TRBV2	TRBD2	TGTGCCAGCAAGGAGCGGGGGCTCCAGAGGCAGTACTTC	CASKERGLQRQYF
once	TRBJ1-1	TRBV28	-	TGTGCCAGCCGAACCACACTGGGCGGGGGGTTCGGGACTGAAGCTTTCTTT	CASRTTLGGGFGTEAFF